Below, 26 T cell receptor beta chains from the same sample are listed, as sequenced in a study of blood T cell repertoires in COVID-19. The method was immunoSEQ multiplex PCR; TCRdb's version includes in-frame clones alone and lacks a portion of them. The sample includes approximately 89,000 clones, roughly 78% of them seen just once. The sequenced material came from peripheral blood. The receptors derive from a woman older than 75 with acute or convalescent COVID-19.

CDR3 region: CASSIDGTGGSYEQYF. As DNA, the CDR3 is TGTGCCAGTAGTATAGATGGCACAGGGGGCTCGTACGAGCAGTACTTC. This rearrangement joins TRBV19 to TRBJ2-7, with TRBD1 matching 9 bases. Germline CDR1 is LNHDA and CDR2 is SQIVND (reference sequence). The CDR3 contains 16 residues. Trimming removed 0 bases from V and 4 bases from J; junction bases left unmatched: 7.

This clone was recorded once. The genes are TRBV6-7 and TRBJ1-3, with 7 bases matching TRBD1. TRBV6-7 has ORF status, its function being uncertain. V gave up 10 bases and J gave up 3 bases; unmatched junction bases: 12. The CDR3 runs to 15 residues. CDR3 sequence (DNA): TGTGCCACGGGTGCCCCTGGGACAGATGGAAACACCATATATTTT. Translating gives CATGAPGTDGNTIYF.

V usage is TRBV19 and J usage is TRBJ2-2, with D maybe TRBD2 (6 bases). CDR1 is LNHDA and CDR2 is SQIVND in the germline V gene (reference sequence). This CDR3 contains 16 residues. Trimming cost V 4 bases and J 0 bases, with 12 bases left between them. CDR3 coding DNA: TGTGCCAGTAGTAGTCTCAGACTAGCGAACACCGGGGAGCTGTTTTTT. Its translation: CASSSLRLANTGELFF.

The chain links TRBV11-3 to TRBJ2-1, with a tentative D call TRBD2 (6 bases). The V gene's germline CDR1 is SGHNT and CDR2 YENEEA. CDR3 length equals 14 residues. Trimming removed 4 bases at V and 6 bases at J, with 13 bases between. For the CDR3, the DNA is TGTGCCAGCAGCTCCCCGGGTAGCGGCAATGAGCAGTTCTTC. It yields the protein CASSSPGSGNEQFF.

This clone was recorded only once. V gene TRBV9 combines with J gene TRBJ1-5, with unresolved D. The CDR3 has 16 amino acids. Trimming removed 5 bases from V and 0 bases from J, with 15 bases in between. CDR1 and CDR2 (germline): SGDLS, YYNGEE. CDR3 protein: CASRYRGPHSNQPQHF. The CDR3 nucleotides read TGTGCCAGCAGGTACCGGGGTCCCCATAGCAATCAGCCCCAGCATTTT.

V usage is TRBV5-1 and J usage is TRBJ2-1, with D perhaps matching TRBD1 (6 bases). Germline lookup yields CDR1 SGHRS and CDR2 YFSETQ. The CDR3 spans 12 residues. The V end was cut by 3 bases, the J end by 9 bases, with 10 bases between. The CDR3 bases are TGCGCCAGCAGCTCAACAGGGTTTGAGCAGTTCTTC. This sequence encodes CASSSTGFEQFF.

A single count supports this clone. The rearrangement uses TRBV7-9 and TRBJ1-2; perhaps TRBD1 as D (6 bases). Germline-derived CDR1 and CDR2 are SEHNR and FQNEAQ (reference sequence). V was trimmed by 1 base and J by 3 bases, leaving 15 bases between them. This CDR3 has 16 residues. The CDR3 DNA reads TGTGCCAGCAGCTTAGATAGACAGGTTTTGGACTATGGCTACACCTTC. Protein product: CASSLDRQVLDYGYTF. Using reference TRBV7-9 and TRBJ1-2 for the parts outside the CDR3, the full variable domain is DTGVSQNPRHKITKRGQNVTFRCDPISEHNRLYWYRQTLGQGPEFLTYFQNEAQLEKSRLLSDRFSAERPKGSFSTLEIQRTEQGDSAMYLCASSLDRQVLDYGYTFGSGTRLTVV.

As DNA, the CDR3 is TGTGCCAGCAGTTTTCATGGAGCCGGGACTAGTAGCACAGATACGCAGTATTTT. Residues: CASSFHGAGTSSTDTQYF. The chain joins TRBV27 to TRBJ2-3; 8 bases line up with TRBD2. This CDR3 contains 18 residues. J gave up 0 bases and V 3 bases, and 11 bases lay outside the gene matches. Germline CDR1 and CDR2: MNHEY and SMNVEV (reference sequence).

The chain couples TRBV7-2 to TRBJ2-1, with 7 bases lining up with TRBD2. Per the germline V gene, CDR1 is SGHTA and CDR2 is FQGNSA. The trim removed 6 bases at V and 8 bases at J, leaving 22 bases unmatched. This CDR3 is built from 18 residues. The CDR3 is CASSSRSALRRGRDEQFF. CDR3 DNA: TGTGCCAGCAGTTCTCGGTCCGCCTTACGTCGTGGGAGGGATGAGCAGTTCTTC.

The chain couples TRBV29-1 to TRBJ2-7; D perhaps matches TRBD2 (5 bases). Germline CDR1 SQVTM, CDR2 ANQGSEA. The CDR3 loop spans 13 amino acids. V dropped 6 bases and J dropped 2 bases, with 14 bases sitting between them. The CDR3 DNA reads as TGCAGCGTGAGGGAACCCGGAACCTACGAGCAGTACTTC. The encoded protein is CSVREPGTYEQYF.

The V gene is TRBV7-9, the J gene TRBJ2-1; D might be TRBD1 (6 bases). Germline CDR1 and CDR2: SEHNR and FQNEAQ (reference sequence). Between the trimmed V and J ends, which lost 4 bases and 6 bases, there was a span of 16 bases. CDR3 length: 15 residues. The CDR3 is CASSSSWGPGNEQFF. The DNA for the CDR3 is TGTGCCAGCAGCTCCAGTTGGGGGCCGGGCAATGAGCAGTTCTTC.

This rearrangement joins TRBV18 to TRBJ2-3, with D tentatively TRBD2 (5 bases). This CDR3 has 16 residues. With 3 bases removed from V and 1 base from J, the gap between germline ends came to 14 bases. The germline V gene has CDR1 KGHSH and CDR2 LQKENI. The CDR3 DNA follows: TGTGCCAGCTCACCCACAACGGGGATCCGCACAGATACGCAGTATTTT. It translates to CASSPTTGIRTDTQYF.

The chain couples TRBV7-2 to TRBJ2-7; D is unresolved. The germline gives CDR1 SGHTA, CDR2 FQGNSA. This CDR3 comprises 12 residues. Trimming took 6 bases from V and 9 from J, leaving 15 bases between them. The CDR3 loop reads CASSRLLPGQYF. As DNA, the CDR3 is TGTGCCAGCAGTAGACTCCTCCCGGGGCAGTACTTC.

The chain couples TRBV5-4 to TRBJ2-2; 10 positions match TRBD1. Germline values: CDR1 SGHNT, CDR2 YYREEE (reference sequence). This CDR3 is built from 16 residues. V was pared by 4 bases and J by 6 bases, with 9 bases of the junction left unmatched. In DNA form, the CDR3 reads TGTGCCAGCAGCACAAGACAGGGGGCGAGAGCCGGGGAGCTGTTTTTT. This sequence encodes CASSTRQGARAGELFF.

The CDR3 nucleotides are TGTGCCAGCTCCCTGACAGGGATGAACACTGAAGCTTTCTTT. Translated: CASSLTGMNTEAFF. The J gene is TRBJ1-1, the V gene TRBV18, with 7 bases that match TRBD1. J was trimmed by 0 bases and V by 6 bases; bases with no gene match: 4. Per the germline V gene, CDR1 is KGHSH and CDR2 is LQKENI. The CDR3 is 14 residues long.

The chain recombines TRBV6-5 with TRBJ2-1; possibly TRBD2 for D (6 bases). The CDR3 runs 14 residues. V lost 2 bases, J lost 4 bases, and 9 bases lay in between. Per germline, CDR1 MNHEY and CDR2 SVGAGI. The CDR3 DNA reads TGTGCCAGCAGTTACGACGGGGGATACAATGAGCAGTTCTTC. Protein sequence: CASSYDGGYNEQFF.

The rearrangement uses TRBV2 and TRBJ1-1; the D gene is possibly TRBD1 (6 bases). Trimming pared 8 bases from V and 0 bases from J, leaving 10 bases between. CDR3 length: 13 residues. Looked up from germline, CDR1 is SNHLY and CDR2 is FYNNEI. The CDR3 region has the DNA TGTGCCAGCCAACAGGGACTGAACACTGAAGCTTTCTTT. Protein sequence: CASQQGLNTEAFF.

The chain couples TRBV10-1 to TRBJ2-1; 9 bases agree with TRBD1. The length of the CDR3 is 14 residues. Germline loops: CDR1 WNHNN, CDR2 SYGVQD (reference sequence). V shed 4 bases and J 5 bases; nucleotides not matched to a gene: 3. The CDR3: CASSGRQGDNEQFF. The CDR3 DNA reads as TGCGCCAGCAGTGGCAGACAGGGGGACAATGAGCAGTTCTTC.

The J gene is TRBJ2-7, the V gene TRBV11-2; 9 nucleotides line up with TRBD1. Germline V gene data show CDR1 as SGHAT and CDR2 as FQNNGV. V trimming: 6 bases; J trimming: 2 bases; junction bases outside the gene matches: 5. The CDR3 length is 14 residues. CDR3 in amino acids: CASSQHRGPYEQYF. Written as DNA, the CDR3 is TGTGCCAGCAGTCAACACAGGGGGCCCTACGAGCAGTACTTC.

The V gene is TRBV6-6, the J gene TRBJ1-1; D is ambiguous. Germline values: CDR1 MNHNY, CDR2 SVGAGI (reference sequence). CDR3 length: 12 amino acids. The CDR3 spells CCSWAGGTEAFF. The CDR3 bases are TGTTGCTCATGGGCAGGAGGGACTGAAGCTTTCTTT.

The genes are TRBV7-2 and TRBJ1-2; 7 nucleotides agree with TRBD1. CDR1 is SGHTA and CDR2 is FQGNSA in the germline V gene. The CDR3 sequence is 18 residues long. With V trimmed by 5 bases and J by 5 bases, 20 bases remained unmatched. The CDR3 coding sequence is TGTGCCAGCAGCCCCCCAAACTACAGACAGGGCGATACTTATGGCTACACCTTC. Amino acids: CASSPPNYRQGDTYGYTF.

CDR3 in amino acids: CASTRGYEQYF. CDR3 nucleotides: TGTGCCAGCACTAGGGGGTACGAGCAGTACTTC. J is TRBJ2-7 and V is TRBV12-3 or TRBV12-4, with a tentative D call TRBD1 (6 bases). CDR3 length: 11 residues. V was clipped by 7 bases and J by 4 bases, with 8 bases between them.

J is TRBJ2-7 and V is TRBV2; 10 nucleotides match TRBD1. The J segment lost 12 bases and the V segment lost 7 bases, leaving 9 bases of the junction unmatched. This CDR3 contains 12 residues. Germline CDR1 and CDR2: SNHLY and FYNNEI. The CDR3 bases are TGTGCCAGCAAGGGACAGGGGTTTTGGCCGTACTTC. This encodes CASKGQGFWPYF.

J is TRBJ2-7 and V is TRBV15, with TRBD1 matching over 10 bases. The V segment lost 4 bases and the J segment 5 bases; nucleotides outside the gene matches: 5. The CDR3 is 14 residues long. The germline gives CDR1 LNHNV, CDR2 YYDKDF (reference sequence). This CDR3 is CATSMGQGIHEQYF. CDR3 nucleotides: TGTGCCACCAGCATGGGACAGGGGATCCACGAGCAGTACTTC. Supplemented by reference TRBV15 and TRBJ2-7, the full variable domain reads DAMVIQNPRYQVTQFGKPVTLSCSQTLNHNVMYWYQQKSSQAPKLLFHYYDKDFNNEADTPDNFQSRRPNTSFCFLDIRSPGLGDTAMYLCATSMGQGIHEQYFGPGTRLTVT.

Written as DNA, the CDR3 is TGTGCCAGCAGTTACGGGCGGGTTAGCAATCAGCCCCAGCATTTT. Encoded protein: CASSYGRVSNQPQHF. The V call is TRBV6-2 or TRBV6-3, the J call TRBJ1-5; no definite D call. CDR3 length: 15 residues. CDR1 and CDR2 from the germline V gene are MNHEY and SVGEGT. The V end was cut by 2 bases, the J end by 0 bases, with 8 bases between.

This chain links TRBV6-5 with TRBJ2-3; D remains ambiguous. The V gene's germline CDR1 is MNHEY and CDR2 SVGAGI. This CDR3 region has 13 residues. Deletions cut 4 bases from V and 1 base from J, with 6 bases between. The CDR3 loop reads CASSFPGTDTQYF. CDR3 DNA sequence: TGTGCCAGCAGTTTCCCGGGCACAGATACGCAGTATTTT.